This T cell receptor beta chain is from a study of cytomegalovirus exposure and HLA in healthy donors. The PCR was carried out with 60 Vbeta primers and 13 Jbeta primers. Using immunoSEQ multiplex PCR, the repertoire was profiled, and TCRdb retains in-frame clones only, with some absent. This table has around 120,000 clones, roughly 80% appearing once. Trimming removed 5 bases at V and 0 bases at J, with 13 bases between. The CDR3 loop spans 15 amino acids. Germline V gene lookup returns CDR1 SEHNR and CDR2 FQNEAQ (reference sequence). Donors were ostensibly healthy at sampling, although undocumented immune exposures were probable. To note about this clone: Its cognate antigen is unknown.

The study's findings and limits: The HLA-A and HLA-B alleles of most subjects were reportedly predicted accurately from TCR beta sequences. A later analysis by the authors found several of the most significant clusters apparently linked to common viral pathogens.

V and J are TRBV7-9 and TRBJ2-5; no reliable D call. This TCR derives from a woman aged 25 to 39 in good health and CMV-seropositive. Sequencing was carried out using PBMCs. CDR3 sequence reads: CASSPPAGYQETQYF. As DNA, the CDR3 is TGTGCCAGCAGCCCCCCAGCCGGGTACCAAGAGACCCAGTACTTC.